Each of the 3 T cell receptor beta chains below was sequenced from the same sample in a study of T cell responses to AZD1222 COVID-19 vaccine. The data were produced by immunoSEQ multiplex PCR, yet TCRdb's version contains in-frame clones alone and is incomplete. The sample has about 93,000 clones, nearly 90% seen once. The specimen comprised peripheral blood, sampled on day 0 of MenACWY control vaccination. Every receptor here comes from an adult in good health.

V usage is TRBV11-3 and J usage is TRBJ1-1; TRBD1 might be the D (6 bases). Trimming shortened V by 5 bases and J by 5 bases, and 15 bases separated the two germline ends. The CDR3 is 14 amino acids. The germline gives CDR1 SGHNT, CDR2 YENEEA. The CDR3 DNA sequence: TGTGCCAGCAGCCTCGGAGGGGGTCTTACTGAAGCTTTCTTT. It translates to CASSLGGGLTEAFF.

The chain recombines TRBV7-9 with TRBJ2-3; D is possibly TRBD1 (6 bases). The V gene's germline CDR1 is SEHNR and CDR2 FQNEAQ (reference sequence). The CDR3 contains 14 residues. The V end was cut by 5 bases, the J end by 5 bases, with 14 bases between. The CDR3 DNA reads TGTGCCAGCAGCGCCGGTGACAGGAGAGATACGCAGTATTTT. It codes for CASSAGDRRDTQYF.

This clone was seen a handful of times. The V and J genes are TRBV19 and TRBJ2-7; D is unresolved. The germline CDR1 and CDR2 sequences are LNHDA and SQIVND (reference sequence). The CDR3 length is 14 residues. Trimming removed 1 base at V and 7 bases at J, with 14 bases between. The CDR3 here is CASSIGFSPSEQYF. CDR3 DNA: TGTGCCAGTAGTATAGGCTTTAGCCCCTCTGAGCAGTACTTC.